These 25 T cell receptor beta chains originate from one sample sequenced in a study of beta chain features in type 1 diabetes. Study results and limitations: In every one of the four CD4+ subsets, TCRB CDR3s were moderately but significantly shorter in Type 1 diabetes patients.

Sequencing targeted expressed TCRB transcripts, as all isolated RNA had been reverse transcribed. Repertoires were generated with immunoSEQ multiplex PCR, while TCRdb's copy carries only in-frame clones and drops some. The sample yields 400,000 or so clones, roughly 13% seen once. Their antigen targets remain unknown. The source material was naive CD4+ T cells from blood. Receptor source: a woman younger than 35 with type 1 diabetes.

V gene TRBV5-1 combines with J gene TRBJ2-1; D might be TRBD1 (5 bases). CDR3 size: 14 residues. With 1 base removed from V and 3 bases from J, the gap between germline ends came to 8 bases. Germline V gene lookup returns CDR1 SGHRS and CDR2 YFSETQ. The CDR3: CASSLQGLYNEQFF. CDR3 nucleotide sequence: TGCGCCAGCAGCTTGCAGGGTCTCTACAATGAGCAGTTCTTC.

This clone turned up a few times. This chain joins TRBV29-1 and TRBJ2-1, with 7 bases matching TRBD1. Unmatched junction bases numbered 1, after V lost 6 bases and J lost 2 bases. Looked up from germline, CDR1 is SQVTM and CDR2 is ANQGSEA. The CDR3 is 12 amino acids. The DNA for the CDR3 is TGCAGCGTCGGACAGGCCTACAATGAGCAGTTCTTC. Translating it yields CSVGQAYNEQFF.

This clone was counted a few times. The genes are TRBV29-1 and TRBJ1-2; weak D call: TRBD1 (5 bases). The germline V gene encodes CDR1 SQVTM and CDR2 ANQGSEA. The V gene lost 6 bases and the J gene lost 6 bases, with 8 bases spanning the gap. This CDR3 has 10 amino acids. The chain's CDR3 is CSVGVDGYTF. CDR3 sequence (DNA): TGCAGCGTAGGGGTTGATGGCTACACCTTC.

This clone was counted a few times. The J gene is TRBJ2-2, the V gene TRBV29-1; perhaps TRBD2 as D (6 bases). The ends were cut back, 1 base at V and 4 bases at J, with 16 bases in the middle. Germline V gene lookup returns CDR1 SQVTM and CDR2 ANQGSEA. The CDR3 runs 16 residues. The CDR3: CSVEVAGRRATGELFF. The CDR3 DNA reads as TGCAGCGTTGAAGTGGCGGGGAGGCGGGCCACCGGGGAGCTGTTTTTT.

In its sample, this clone was seen a few times. The rearrangement joins TRBV30 to TRBJ2-3, with TRBD2 matching 10 bases. Germline CDR1 is GTSNPN and CDR2 is SVGIG (reference sequence). The V segment lost 0 bases and the J segment 2 bases; nucleotides outside the gene matches: 2. The CDR3 is made up of 15 amino acids. In nucleotides, the CDR3 is TGTGCCTGGAGTGTAGGACTAGCGGACACAGATACGCAGTATTTT. Its protein product is CAWSVGLADTDTQYF.

This clone has only a few counts. V and J are TRBV29-1 and TRBJ2-4, with 10 bases identical to TRBD1. The CDR3 spans 12 residues. Trimming cost V 6 bases and J 6 bases; bases outside gene matches: 2. Germline V CDR1 and CDR2: SQVTM, ANQGSEA. The CDR3 is CSVRTGGNIQYF. CDR3 bases: TGCAGCGTGAGGACAGGGGGAAACATTCAGTACTTC. The variable domain in full, completed from reference TRBV29-1 and TRBJ2-4, reads SAVISQKPSRDICQRGTSLTIQCQVDSQVTMMFWYRQQPGQSLTLIATANQGSEATYESGFVIDKFPISRPNLTFSTLTVSNMSPEDSSIYLCSVRTGGNIQYFGAGTRLSVL.

This clone has only a few counts. The chain has TRBV2 and TRBJ2-7, with 8 bases fitting TRBD1. From germline, CDR1 is SNHLY and CDR2 FYNNEI. This CDR3 is 16 amino acids long. J lost 0 bases, V lost 6 bases, and 10 bases had no gene match. CDR3 sequence reads: CASRRQGAHFSYEQYF. CDR3 coding DNA: TGTGCCAGCAGAAGGCAGGGGGCCCACTTCTCCTACGAGCAGTACTTC. The full variable domain, completed using reference TRBV2 and TRBJ2-7, is EPEVTQTPSHQVTQMGQEVILRCVPISNHLYFYWYRQILGQKVEFLVSFYNNEISEKSEIFDDQFSVERPDGSNFTLKIRSTKLEDSAMYFCASRRQGAHFSYEQYFGPGTRLTVT.

This clone was observed a handful of times. The chain joins TRBV25-1 to TRBJ1-2; 7 bases are shared with TRBD1. Germline V gives CDR1 MGHDK, CDR2 SYGVNS. V dropped 7 bases and J dropped 8; count of bases not matched to a gene: 7. The CDR3 sequence is 12 residues long. The CDR3: CASTETGRGYTF. The CDR3 DNA sequence: TGTGCCAGCACAGAGACAGGGAGGGGCTACACCTTC.

This clone was counted a few times. V gene TRBV9 combines with J gene TRBJ2-1; perhaps TRBD2 as D (6 bases). This CDR3 is 16 amino acids long. The V gene's germline CDR1 is SGDLS and CDR2 YYNGEE. V lost 2 bases, J lost 3 bases, and 15 bases lay in between. For the CDR3, the DNA is TGTGCCAGCAGCGTGAGGACGGAGGGGCGCTACAATGAGCAGTTCTTC. Protein product: CASSVRTEGRYNEQFF.

This chain joins TRBV5-6 and TRBJ1-5; D is uncertain. V was clipped by 0 bases and J by 0 bases, with 7 bases between them. This CDR3 contains 15 residues. The germline CDR1 and CDR2 sequences are SGHDT and YYEEEE. CDR3: CASSLGLYSNQPQHF. The CDR3 DNA is TGTGCCAGCAGCTTGGGACTTTATAGCAATCAGCCCCAGCATTTT.

The V gene is TRBV29-1, the J gene TRBJ1-2; D might be TRBD1 (5 bases). V lost 3 bases, J lost 3 bases, and 11 bases lay in between. Germline V CDR1 and CDR2: SQVTM, ANQGSEA. The CDR3 has 13 amino acids. In DNA, the CDR3 is TGCAGCGTTGACAAGGAGGGGTACTATGGCTACACCTTC. This gives the protein CSVDKEGYYGYTF.

V usage is TRBV30 and J usage is TRBJ1-2; D gene uncertain. Germline-derived CDR1 and CDR2 are GTSNPN and SVGIG (reference sequence). V shed 3 bases and J shed 11 bases, with 13 bases lying between them. The CDR3 loop spans 11 amino acids. CDR3 DNA sequence: TGTGCCTGGAGGGGAGACGGGGTTTACACCTTC. This sequence encodes CAWRGDGVYTF. Together with reference TRBV30 and TRBJ1-2, the CDR3 gives the full variable domain: SQTIHQWPATLVQPVGSPLSLECTVEGTSNPNLYWYRQAAGRGLQLLFYSVGIGQISSEVPQNLSASRPQDRQFILSSKKLLLSDSGFYLCAWRGDGVYTFGSGTRLTVV.

This clone was counted between two and nine times. V usage is TRBV4-2 and J usage is TRBJ2-1, with TRBD2 matching over 8 bases. Germline assignment: CDR1 LGHNA and CDR2 YNFKEQ. The trim removed 0 bases at V and 4 bases at J, leaving 5 bases unmatched. This CDR3 contains 16 residues. The CDR3 DNA reads TGTGCCAGCAGCCAAGATCCACTAGCGGATTACAATGAGCAGTTCTTC. It codes for CASSQDPLADYNEQFF.

J is TRBJ1-5 and V is TRBV30; D is uncertain. The V gene lost 3 bases and the J gene lost 11 bases, with 14 bases spanning the gap. The CDR3 contains 12 residues. Per germline, CDR1 GTSNPN and CDR2 SVGIG (reference sequence). The CDR3 protein is CAWSPPGGAQHF. The DNA of the CDR3 is TGTGCCTGGAGCCCCCCTGGCGGGGCCCAGCATTTT.

J is TRBJ2-7 and V is TRBV4-1, with TRBD1 identical over 8 bases. The CDR3 covers 13 residues. The V segment lost 4 bases and the J segment 3 bases; nucleotides outside the gene matches: 2. CDR1 and CDR2 (germline): MGHRA, YSYEKL. The CDR3: CASSRDRNYEQYF. For the CDR3, the DNA is TGCGCCAGCAGCCGGGACAGGAACTACGAGCAGTACTTC.

V is TRBV15 and J is TRBJ2-1; TRBD2 matches 9 bases. V was clipped by 3 bases and J by 7 bases; unmatched bases: 10. The CDR3 contains 16 residues. Germline values: CDR1 LNHNV, CDR2 YYDKDF (reference sequence). CDR3 amino acids: CATSRGEGLARNEQFF. The DNA of the CDR3 is TGTGCCACCAGCAGGGGAGAGGGACTAGCAAGGAATGAGCAGTTCTTC.

The chain recombines TRBV28 with TRBJ2-5, with TRBD2 matching over 11 bases. CDR1 MDHEN and CDR2 SYDVKM come from the germline V gene. With V trimmed by 5 bases and J by 3 bases, 5 bases remained unmatched. The CDR3 has 15 amino acids. The CDR3 DNA sequence: TGTGCCAGCAGTATCCTACTAGCGGGAGAAGAGACCCAGTACTTC. Translating gives CASSILLAGEETQYF.

The rearrangement links TRBV7-9 to TRBJ2-1; 14 nucleotides match TRBD2. With V trimmed by 2 bases and J by 9 bases, 6 bases remained unmatched. The CDR3 runs to 16 residues. Germline V gene sequence: CDR1 SEHNR, CDR2 FQNEAQ (reference sequence). The CDR3 DNA sequence: TGTGCCAGCAGCTTATTCGGACTAGCGGGAGGAAGTGAGCAGTTCTTC. Its translation is CASSLFGLAGGSEQFF.

This chain links TRBV7-6 with TRBJ1-1, with a possible D match to TRBD1 (6 bases). Trimming removed 4 bases from V and 4 bases from J, with 13 bases in between. Germline-derived CDR1 and CDR2 are SGHVS and FNYEAQ. CDR3 length: 14 residues. In DNA, the CDR3 is TGTGCCAGCAGCTCCCGAACAGGGCCCACTGAAGCTTTCTTT. Its protein product is CASSSRTGPTEAFF.

V gene TRBV9 combines with J gene TRBJ1-1; the D is unclear. This CDR3 has 14 amino acids. The ends were cut back, 1 base at V and 0 bases at J, with 7 bases in the middle. CDR1 SGDLS and CDR2 YYNGEE come from the germline V gene. CDR3 region: CASSVRGMNTEAFF. The CDR3 coding sequence is TGTGCCAGCAGCGTACGAGGCATGAACACTGAAGCTTTCTTT.

This chain joins TRBV7-9 and TRBJ1-2; no definite D call. V dropped 5 bases and J dropped 6 bases, with 19 bases sitting between them. CDR1 is SEHNR, CDR2 FQNEAQ, per germline (reference sequence). This CDR3 is 15 amino acids long. Here the CDR3 DNA reads TGTGCCAGCAGCGCCTACCGGCTCGACGGGAATGGCTACACCTTC. It is translated as CASSAYRLDGNGYTF. Filled out from reference TRBV7-9 and TRBJ1-2, the complete variable domain reads DTGVSQNPRHKITKRGQNVTFRCDPISEHNRLYWYRQTLGQGPEFLTYFQNEAQLEKSRLLSDRFSAERPKGSFSTLEIQRTEQGDSAMYLCASSAYRLDGNGYTFGSGTRLTVV.

This clone was seen more than once but under ten times. The V and J genes are TRBV6-4 and TRBJ2-7, with D perhaps matching TRBD1 (5 bases). The germline CDR1 and CDR2 sequences are MRHNA and SNTAGT. The CDR3 consists of 14 residues. The V end was cut by 3 bases, the J end by 5 bases, with 14 bases between. The CDR3 DNA sequence: TGTGCCAGCAGTGAGCAGGGTGGAGTGGACGAGCAGTACTTC. It encodes CASSEQGGVDEQYF.

This clone was seen only a few times. V gene TRBV27 combines with J gene TRBJ1-5, with unresolved D. The CDR3 covers 13 residues. The germline gives CDR1 MNHEY, CDR2 SMNVEV (reference sequence). Trimming removed 3 bases from V and 7 bases from J, with 10 bases in between. The CDR3 loop is CASSLRGGQPQHF. CDR3 nucleotide sequence: TGTGCCAGCAGTTTGCGGGGTGGGCAGCCCCAGCATTTT.

The chain has TRBV27 and TRBJ2-1; tentatively, D is TRBD1 (5 bases). Trimming stripped 2 bases from V and 11 bases from J, with 10 bases between. The germline CDR1 and CDR2 sequences are MNHEY and SMNVEV (reference sequence). The CDR3 length is 12 residues. CDR3 amino acids: CASSLDQGKQFF. For the CDR3, the DNA is TGTGCCAGCAGTTTAGACCAGGGCAAGCAGTTCTTC.

This clone was seen more than once but under ten times. V gene TRBV28 combines with J gene TRBJ1-5; the D gene is possibly TRBD1 (6 bases). The CDR3 has 14 residues. With 6 bases removed from V and 6 bases from J, the gap between germline ends came to 15 bases. Germline assignment: CDR1 MDHEN and CDR2 SYDVKM. CDR3 nucleotides: TGTGCCAGCAGGAGGACAGAGCCCGGTCAGCCCCAGCATTTT. This codes for CASRRTEPGQPQHF.